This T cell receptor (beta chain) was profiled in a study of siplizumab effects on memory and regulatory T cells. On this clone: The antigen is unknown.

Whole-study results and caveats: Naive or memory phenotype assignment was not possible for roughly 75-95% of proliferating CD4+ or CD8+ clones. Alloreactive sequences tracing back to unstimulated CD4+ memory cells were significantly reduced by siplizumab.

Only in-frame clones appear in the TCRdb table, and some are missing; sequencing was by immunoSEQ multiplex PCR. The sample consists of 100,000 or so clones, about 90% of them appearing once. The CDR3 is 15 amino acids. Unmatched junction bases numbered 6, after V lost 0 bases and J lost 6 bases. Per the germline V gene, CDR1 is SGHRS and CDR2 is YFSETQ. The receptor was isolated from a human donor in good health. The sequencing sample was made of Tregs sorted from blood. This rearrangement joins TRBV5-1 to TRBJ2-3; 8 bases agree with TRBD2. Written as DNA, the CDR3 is TGCGCCAGCAGCTTGGATCTAGCGGGCGGTGATACGCAGTATTTT. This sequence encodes CASSLDLAGGDTQYF.